The source of this T cell receptor beta chain is a study of blood T cell repertoires in COVID-19. The overall study: The origin of the acute and convalescent COVID-19 samples was the United States, Italy and Spain.

Original processing notes: Quantification of nucleated cells was approximated via reference gene primer amplification. Profiled with immunoSEQ multiplex PCR; TCRdb holds only in-frame clones, not every one. D and trimming come from the DNA, and the V and J calls and clone size come from that table. Seen here are about 250,000 clones, 89% observed once, and the top ten hold roughly 0.92%. Material for sequencing was peripheral blood. The sequence came from a woman aged 40-49 years who had recovered from COVID-19.

The CDR3 region is CASSLPGTSRSSYNEQFF. The CDR3 nucleotides read TGTGCCAGCAGTTTACCCGGGACTAGCAGAAGCTCCTACAATGAGCAGTTCTTC. J is TRBJ2-1 and V is TRBV28; 9 bases match TRBD2. The CDR3 has 18 amino acids. The junction had 8 bases not matched to a gene; V was cut back by 2 bases and J by 0 bases. The V gene's germline CDR1 is MDHEN and CDR2 SYDVKM.